This TCR beta chain derives from a study of blood T cell repertoires in COVID-19. This table comes from immunoSEQ multiplex PCR, and its TCRdb copy is limited to in-frame clones, with some not included. Of around 76,000 clones detected, 83% appear once; the ten largest clones hold 6.9%. CDR1 and CDR2 from the germline V gene are SGHDT and YYEEEE. The CDR3 has 12 amino acids. V was trimmed by 0 bases and J by 11 bases, leaving 11 bases between them. The receptor comes from a man younger than 40 with COVID-19, enrolled during active disease. The rearrangement joins TRBV5-6 to TRBJ1-1; D unresolved. The sequenced material came from peripheral blood. DNA of the CDR3: TGTGCCAGCAGCTTGGCTCGGGGTGGCGCTTTCTTT. Encoded protein: CASSLARGGAFF.